The source of this T cell receptor beta chain is a study of blood T cell repertoires in COVID-19. Some clones are missing from TCRdb's copy, which holds only in-frame ones; the method was immunoSEQ multiplex PCR. The sample lists 100,000 to 120,000 clones; approximately 80% were seen once. The V end was cut by 0 bases, the J end by 5 bases, with 14 bases between. Germline loops: CDR1 MGHRA, CDR2 YSYEKL. The CDR3 is made up of 16 amino acids. Sequences were obtained from peripheral blood. The chain links TRBV4-1 to TRBJ2-1; D may be TRBD2 (6 bases). The clonotype originates from a woman in her 70s with acute or convalescent COVID-19. CDR3 region: CASSQDRAGSHNEQFF. DNA of the CDR3: TGCGCCAGCAGCCAAGACCGGGCGGGATCCCACAATGAGCAGTTCTTC.